Included here is one T cell receptor (beta chain) sequence, with context. Its antigen is still unknown. These data belong to a study of cytomegalovirus exposure and HLA in healthy donors. Per the germline V gene, CDR1 is MNHNS and CDR2 is SASEGT. The CDR3 is 14 residues long. The V and J ends lost 2 bases and 5 bases respectively, with 12 bases between them. Points from the study as a whole: Later analysis revealed greater clonal expansion in HLA-associated TCR beta chains than in equally common others. Apparent HLA restriction characterized most CMV-associated TCR beta chains in a later analysis.

The PCR ran on 60 Vbeta and 13 Jbeta primers. Generated by immunoSEQ multiplex PCR, the TCRdb table keeps only in-frame clones and is missing some. The repertoire includes about 150,000 clones, 65% to 80% of them detected once, and roughly 4.2% sits in the top ten. The sample comprised PBMCs. This sequence was found in a woman aged 40 to 50 in good health and CMV-seronegative. The genes are TRBV6-1 and TRBJ2-5, with D perhaps TRBD2 (7 bases). CDR3 amino acids: CASSEISGGETQYF. CDR3 nucleotides: TGTGCCAGCAGTGAAATCTCGGGGGGCGAGACCCAGTACTTC.